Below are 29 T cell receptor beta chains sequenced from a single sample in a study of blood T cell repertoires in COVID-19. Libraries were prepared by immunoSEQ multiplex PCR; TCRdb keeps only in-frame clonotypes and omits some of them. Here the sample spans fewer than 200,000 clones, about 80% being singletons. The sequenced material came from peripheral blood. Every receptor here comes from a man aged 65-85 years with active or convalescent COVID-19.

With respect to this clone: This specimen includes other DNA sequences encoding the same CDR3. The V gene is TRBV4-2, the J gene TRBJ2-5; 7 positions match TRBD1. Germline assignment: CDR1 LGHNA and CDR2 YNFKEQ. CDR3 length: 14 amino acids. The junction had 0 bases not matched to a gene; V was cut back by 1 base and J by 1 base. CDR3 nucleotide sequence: TGTGCCAGCAGCCAAGGGGACAGCCAAGAGACCCAGTACTTC. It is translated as CASSQGDSQETQYF.

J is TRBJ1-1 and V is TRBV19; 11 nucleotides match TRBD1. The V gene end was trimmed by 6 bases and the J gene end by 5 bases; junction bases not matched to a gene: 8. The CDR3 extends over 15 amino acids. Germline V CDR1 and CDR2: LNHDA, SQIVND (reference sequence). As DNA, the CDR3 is TGTGCCAGTAGAGTATTGGGGACAGGGGGGACTGAAGCTTTCTTT. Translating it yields CASRVLGTGGTEAFF.

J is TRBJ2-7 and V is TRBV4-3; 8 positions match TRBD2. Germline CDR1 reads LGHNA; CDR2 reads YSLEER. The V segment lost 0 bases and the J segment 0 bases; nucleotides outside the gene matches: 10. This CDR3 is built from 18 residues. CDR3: CASSQDVWRTSLSYEQYF. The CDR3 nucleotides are TGCGCCAGCAGCCAAGATGTTTGGAGGACTAGCCTCTCCTACGAGCAGTACTTC.

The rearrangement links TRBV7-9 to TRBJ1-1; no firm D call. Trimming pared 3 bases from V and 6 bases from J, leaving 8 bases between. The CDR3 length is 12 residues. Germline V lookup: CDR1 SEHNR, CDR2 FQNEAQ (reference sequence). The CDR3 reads CASSFLGAEAFF. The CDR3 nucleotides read TGTGCCAGCAGCTTTTTGGGCGCTGAAGCTTTCTTT.

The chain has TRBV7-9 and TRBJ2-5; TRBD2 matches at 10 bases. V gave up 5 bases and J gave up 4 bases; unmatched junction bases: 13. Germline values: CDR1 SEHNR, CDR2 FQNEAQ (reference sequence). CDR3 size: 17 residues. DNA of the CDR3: TGTGCCAGCAGCCCAGGGCTAGCGGGAGTTAGCGGAGAGACCCAGTACTTC. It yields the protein CASSPGLAGVSGETQYF.

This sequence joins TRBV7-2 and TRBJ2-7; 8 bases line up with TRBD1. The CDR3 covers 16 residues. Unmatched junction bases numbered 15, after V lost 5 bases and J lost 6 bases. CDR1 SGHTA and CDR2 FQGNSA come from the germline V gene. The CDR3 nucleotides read TGTGCCAGCAGCCCCCTTCTCAGGGGGCAAGTTTCCGAGCAGTACTTC. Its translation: CASSPLLRGQVSEQYF.

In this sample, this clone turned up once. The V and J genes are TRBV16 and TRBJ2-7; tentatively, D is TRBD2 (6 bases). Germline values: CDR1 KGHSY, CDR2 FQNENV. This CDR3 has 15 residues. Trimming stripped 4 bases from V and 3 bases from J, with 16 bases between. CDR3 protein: CASSPGTATYYEQYF. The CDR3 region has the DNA TGTGCCAGCAGCCCAGGGACTGCGACTTACTACGAGCAGTACTTC.

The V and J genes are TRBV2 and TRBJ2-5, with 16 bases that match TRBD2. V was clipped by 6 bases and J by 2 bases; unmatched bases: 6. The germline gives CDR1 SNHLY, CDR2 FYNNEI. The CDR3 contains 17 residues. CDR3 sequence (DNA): TGTGCCAGCAGGACCCCGGGACTAGCGGGAGGGCAAGAGACCCAGTACTTC. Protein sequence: CASRTPGLAGGQETQYF.

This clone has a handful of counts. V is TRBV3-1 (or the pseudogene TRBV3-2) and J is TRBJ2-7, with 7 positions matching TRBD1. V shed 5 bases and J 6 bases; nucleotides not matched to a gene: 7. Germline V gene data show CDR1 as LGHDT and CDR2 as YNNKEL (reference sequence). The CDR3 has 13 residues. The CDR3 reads CASSSATGREQYF. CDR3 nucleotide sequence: TGTGCCAGCAGCTCGGCGACAGGGCGCGAGCAGTACTTC.

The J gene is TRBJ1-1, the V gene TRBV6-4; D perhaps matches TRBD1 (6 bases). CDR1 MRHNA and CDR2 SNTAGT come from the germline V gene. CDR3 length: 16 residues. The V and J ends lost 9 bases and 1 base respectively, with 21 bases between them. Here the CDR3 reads CARPPGTMSWNTEAFF. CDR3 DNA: TGTGCCAGGCCACCCGGGACAATGAGTTGGAACACTGAAGCTTTCTTT.

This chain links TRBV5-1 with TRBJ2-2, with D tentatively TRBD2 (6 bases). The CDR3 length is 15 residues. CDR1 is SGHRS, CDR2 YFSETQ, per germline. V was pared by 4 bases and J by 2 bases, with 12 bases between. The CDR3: CASSLGDSNTGELFF. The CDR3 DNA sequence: TGCGCCAGCAGCCTGGGGGACTCAAACACCGGGGAGCTGTTTTTT.

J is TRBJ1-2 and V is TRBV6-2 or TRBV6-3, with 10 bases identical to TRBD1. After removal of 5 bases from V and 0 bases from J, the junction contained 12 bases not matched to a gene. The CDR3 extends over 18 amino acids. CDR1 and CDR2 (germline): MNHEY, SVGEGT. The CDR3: CASSLIPGQGGSNYGYTF. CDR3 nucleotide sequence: TGTGCCAGCAGTCTTATCCCCGGACAGGGGGGTTCTAACTATGGCTACACCTTC.

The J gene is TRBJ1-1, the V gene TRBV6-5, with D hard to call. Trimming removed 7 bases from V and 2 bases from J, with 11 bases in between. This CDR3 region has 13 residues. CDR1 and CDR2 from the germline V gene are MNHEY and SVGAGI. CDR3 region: CASTRTLNTEAFF. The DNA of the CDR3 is TGTGCCAGCACCCGGACTTTAAACACTGAAGCTTTCTTT.

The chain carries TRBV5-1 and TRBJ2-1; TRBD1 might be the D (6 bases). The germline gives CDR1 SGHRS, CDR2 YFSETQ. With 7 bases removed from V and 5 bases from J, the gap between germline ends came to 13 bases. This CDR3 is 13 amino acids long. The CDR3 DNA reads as TGCGCCAGCCATCCCACAGGGAACAATGAGCAGTTCTTC. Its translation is CASHPTGNNEQFF.

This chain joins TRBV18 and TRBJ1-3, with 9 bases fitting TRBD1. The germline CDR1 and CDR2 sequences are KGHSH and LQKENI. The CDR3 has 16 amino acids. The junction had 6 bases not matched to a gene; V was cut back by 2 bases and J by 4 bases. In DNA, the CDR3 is TGTGCCAGCTCACCAGGGACAGGGCGAGCCGGAAACACCATATATTTT. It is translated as CASSPGTGRAGNTIYF.

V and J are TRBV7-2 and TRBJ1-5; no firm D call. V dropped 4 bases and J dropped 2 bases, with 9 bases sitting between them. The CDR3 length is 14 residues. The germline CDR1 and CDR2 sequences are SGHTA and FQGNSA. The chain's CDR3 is CASSSRGGNQPQHF. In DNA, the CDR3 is TGTGCCAGCAGCTCCCGGGGAGGCAATCAGCCCCAGCATTTT.

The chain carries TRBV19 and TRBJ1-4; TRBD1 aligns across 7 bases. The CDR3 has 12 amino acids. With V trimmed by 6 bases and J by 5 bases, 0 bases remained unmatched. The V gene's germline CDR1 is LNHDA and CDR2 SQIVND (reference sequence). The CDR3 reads CASRTGNEKLFF. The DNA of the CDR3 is TGTGCCAGTAGGACAGGGAATGAAAAACTGTTTTTT.

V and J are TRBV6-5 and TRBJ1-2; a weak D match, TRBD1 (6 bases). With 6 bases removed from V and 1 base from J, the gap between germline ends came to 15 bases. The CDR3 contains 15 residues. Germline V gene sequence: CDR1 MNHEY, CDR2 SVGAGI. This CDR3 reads CASSSAGQNNYGYTF. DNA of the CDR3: TGTGCCAGCAGCTCCGCCGGACAGAATAACTATGGCTACACCTTC.

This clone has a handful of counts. CDR3 DNA sequence: TGTGCCAGCAGCAGGATATCGGGGCCCCAGCATTTT. Encoded protein: CASSRISGPQHF. The rearrangement links TRBV7-9 to TRBJ1-5; D unresolved. Germline lookup yields CDR1 SEHNR and CDR2 FQNEAQ (reference sequence). V lost 5 bases and J lost 9, with 11 bases in between. The CDR3 runs 12 residues.

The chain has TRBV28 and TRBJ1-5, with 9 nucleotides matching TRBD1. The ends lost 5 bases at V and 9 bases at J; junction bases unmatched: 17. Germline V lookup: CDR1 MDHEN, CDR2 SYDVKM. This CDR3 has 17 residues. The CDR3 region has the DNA TGTGCCAGCAGTCTCGTGACCGGGACAGGGCCTCGGCTGCCCCAGCATTTT. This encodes CASSLVTGTGPRLPQHF.

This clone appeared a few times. The CDR3 reads CASRRQSITEAFF. In DNA, the CDR3 is TGTGCCAGCAGACGACAGTCAATCACTGAAGCTTTCTTT. The rearrangement links TRBV6-5 to TRBJ1-1; D is possibly TRBD1 (5 bases). CDR1 is MNHEY and CDR2 is SVGAGI in the germline V gene. This CDR3 region has 13 residues. The V gene lost 6 bases and the J gene lost 4 bases, with 12 bases spanning the gap.

CDR3 residues: CASWGDSQETQYF. The CDR3 DNA reads TGCGCCAGTTGGGGGGACAGTCAAGAGACCCAGTACTTC. The rearrangement uses TRBV5-1 and TRBJ2-5; a weak D match, TRBD1 (7 bases). This CDR3 is 13 amino acids long. V was clipped by 8 bases and J by 2 bases, with 13 bases between them. Looked up from germline, CDR1 is SGHRS and CDR2 is YFSETQ.

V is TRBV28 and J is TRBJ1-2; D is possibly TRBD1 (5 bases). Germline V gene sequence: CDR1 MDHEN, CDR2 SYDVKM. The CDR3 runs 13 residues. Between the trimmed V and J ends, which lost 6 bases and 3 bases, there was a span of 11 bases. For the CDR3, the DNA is TGTGCCAGCAGGGGGCATCGGGACTATGGCTACACCTTC. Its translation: CASRGHRDYGYTF.

The CDR3 bases are TGCGCCAGCAGCTTGGGGATCCCGGGACAGGGACTTGGCTACACCTTC. It is translated as CASSLGIPGQGLGYTF. This chain links TRBV5-1 with TRBJ1-2; 9 nucleotides agree with TRBD1. Germline CDR1 reads SGHRS; CDR2 reads YFSETQ. This CDR3 region has 16 residues. V gave up 0 bases and J gave up 7 bases; unmatched junction bases: 10.

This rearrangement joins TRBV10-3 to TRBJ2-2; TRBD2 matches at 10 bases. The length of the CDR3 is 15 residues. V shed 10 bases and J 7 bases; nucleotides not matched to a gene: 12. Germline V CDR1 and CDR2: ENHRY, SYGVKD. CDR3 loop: CATKREGLGIGELFF. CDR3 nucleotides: TGTGCCACTAAGCGGGAGGGCCTCGGGATCGGGGAGCTGTTTTTT.

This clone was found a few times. The CDR3 loop reads CAWSLAGVAEAFF. CDR3 DNA sequence: TGTGCCTGGAGTCTAGCAGGGGTCGCTGAAGCTTTCTTT. The rearrangement joins TRBV30 to TRBJ1-1; perhaps TRBD1 as D (6 bases). Germline assignment: CDR1 GTSNPN and CDR2 SVGIG (reference sequence). This CDR3 is 13 amino acids long. V was cut by 2 bases and J by 6 bases, with 13 bases left in between.

The DNA for the CDR3 is TGTGCCAGCAGCCCCGAGGCGGGGGGCTATGGCTACACCTTC. This translates into CASSPEAGGYGYTF. The V and J genes are TRBV7-2 and TRBJ1-2; TRBD1 might be the D (5 bases). Trimming left V 5 bases short and J 4 bases short, with 14 bases between. The CDR3 loop spans 14 amino acids. Germline V gene data show CDR1 as SGHTA and CDR2 as FQGNSA.

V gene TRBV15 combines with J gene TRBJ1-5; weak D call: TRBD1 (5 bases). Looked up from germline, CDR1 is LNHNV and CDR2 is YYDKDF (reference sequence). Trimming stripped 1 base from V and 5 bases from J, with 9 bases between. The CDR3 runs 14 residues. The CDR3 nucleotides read TGTGCCACCAGCAGAGGGGACTCCGATCAGCCCCAGCATTTT. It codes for CATSRGDSDQPQHF.

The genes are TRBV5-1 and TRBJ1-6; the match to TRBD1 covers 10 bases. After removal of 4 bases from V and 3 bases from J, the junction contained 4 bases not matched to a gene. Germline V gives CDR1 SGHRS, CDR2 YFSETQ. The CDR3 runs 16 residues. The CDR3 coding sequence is TGCGCCAGCAGCACTGGGACAGGGGACTATAATTCACCCCTCCACTTT. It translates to CASSTGTGDYNSPLHF.